This T cell receptor (beta chain) was captured in a study of shared clonotypes between healthy human individuals. Study summary: Every donor yielded three CD4 naive, three CD4 memory, two CD8 naive and one CD8 memory plate.

The data were produced by immunoSEQ multiplex PCR, yet TCRdb's version contains in-frame clones alone and is incomplete. The repertoire holds fewer than 400,000 clones, with about 74% as singletons. The study drew all its donors from Caucasian adults living in Nashville, Tennessee. In the CD4+ fraction, cells were divided into CD45RA+ naive and CD45RA-negative memory subsets. CDR1 is SGHRS and CDR2 is YFSETQ in the germline V gene. The ends were cut back, 1 base at V and 1 base at J, with 8 bases in the middle. The CDR3 spans 14 residues. The V and J genes are TRBV5-1 and TRBJ1-1; unclear D gene. The sample comprised memory CD4+ T cells sorted from blood. The subset here: CD45RA-negative fraction. This receptor was taken from a young man in good health. CDR3 sequence reads: CASSLFHRNTEAFF. Written as DNA, the CDR3 is TGCGCCAGCAGCTTGTTTCACAGGAACACTGAAGCTTTCTTT.